These T cell receptor beta chains were read from a single sample in a study of blood T cell repertoires in COVID-19. The data were produced by immunoSEQ multiplex PCR, yet TCRdb's version contains in-frame clones alone and is incomplete. This table has roughly 49,000 clones, roughly 86% appearing once. Sequenced input: peripheral blood. The source is a man older than 75 with active COVID-19. CDR3s include the opening cysteine and the closing phenylalanine or tryptophan. D genes are given only for firm matches. Rows may omit the clone size; those that give it use once, few, many or a size class.

D	V	size	J	CDR3	DNA
.	TRBV11-3	.	TRBJ2-1	CASSTESSSSYNEQFF	TGTGCCAGCAGCACGGAGAGCTCAAGCTCCTACAATGAGCAGTTCTTC
.	TRBV6-5	.	TRBJ1-1	CASRLDRSTEAFF	TGTGCCAGCAGACTAGACAGGAGCACTGAAGCTTTCTTT
.	TRBV12-3/TRBV12-4	.	TRBJ1-1	CASSLGSLEAFF	TGTGCCAGCAGTTTGGGCAGCCTTGAAGCTTTCTTT
TRBD1	TRBV5-1	.	TRBJ1-4	CASSLEGQENEKLFF	TGCGCCAGCAGCCTGGAGGGACAGGAAAATGAAAAACTGTTTTTT
.	TRBV6-1	.	TRBJ2-7	CASSEVFGAGSSYEQYF	TGTGCCAGCAGTGAAGTTTTTGGGGCGGGAAGCTCCTACGAGCAGTACTTC
TRBD1	TRBV7-2	.	TRBJ1-1	CASSLDNSGQGTEAFF	TGTGCCAGCAGCTTAGATAACTCCGGACAGGGGACTGAAGCTTTCTTT
TRBD1	TRBV5-1	few	TRBJ2-7	CASSSTTGATYEQYF	TGCGCCAGCAGCTCGACCACAGGGGCAACCTACGAGCAGTACTTC
TRBD2	TRBV19	.	TRBJ2-3	CASSNGLAGDFFLTDTQYF	TGTGCCAGTAGTAACGGACTAGCGGGAGATTTTTTCCTCACAGATACGCAGTATTTT
.	TRBV7-2	.	TRBJ2-5	CASSLWGHQETQYF	TGTGCCAGCAGCTTATGGGGCCACCAAGAGACCCAGTACTTC
TRBD1	TRBV25-1	.	TRBJ2-1	CASRIGTGARGGQFF	TGTGCCAGCAGGATAGGGACAGGGGCCCGCGGGGGGCAGTTCTTC
TRBD2	TRBV10-3	.	TRBJ2-1	CAIRGTSTNEQFF	TGTGCCATCAGGGGGACTAGTACGAATGAGCAGTTCTTC
TRBD1	TRBV11-1	few	TRBJ2-7	CASSPQGQTTYEQYF	TGTGCCAGCAGCCCCCAGGGACAGACAACCTACGAGCAGTACTTC
.	TRBV30	.	TRBJ2-7	CAWSMTYYEQYF	TGTGCCTGGAGTATGACTTACTACGAGCAGTACTTC
.	TRBV2	once	TRBJ1-1	CASSEVSGLGTEAFF	TGTGCCAGCAGTGAAGTCTCAGGGTTGGGCACTGAAGCTTTCTTT
.	TRBV28	.	TRBJ1-1	CASSLIRVTEAFF	TGTGCCAGCAGTTTGATCAGGGTAACTGAAGCTTTCTTT
TRBD1	TRBV6-5	.	TRBJ2-5	CATRGQDPRGTQYF	TGTGCCACAAGGGGACAGGACCCCCGAGGGACCCAGTACTTC
TRBD1	TRBV24-1	.	TRBJ2-1	CATSGQATTDEQFF	TGTGCCACCAGCGGACAGGCCACTACGGATGAGCAGTTCTTC
TRBD1	TRBV4-3	.	TRBJ2-3	CASSQGAGGYTDTQYF	TGCGCCAGCAGCCAAGGCGCAGGGGGCTACACAGATACGCAGTATTTT
TRBD2	TRBV5-1	.	TRBJ2-3	CASSPSAGGTDTQYF	TGCGCCAGCAGCCCTAGCGCGGGGGGCACAGATACGCAGTATTTT
TRBD1	TRBV5-1	.	TRBJ2-7	CASSFSRGPYEQYF	TGCGCCAGCAGCTTTAGTAGGGGGCCCTACGAGCAGTACTTC
.	TRBV5-4	.	TRBJ2-5	CASSLRTQGLHETQYF	TGTGCCAGCAGCCTAAGGACACAGGGTTTGCACGAGACCCAGTACTTC
TRBD2	TRBV9	.	TRBJ2-7	CASSVEYRWGGPVHEQYF	TGTGCCAGCAGCGTAGAGTATCGGTGGGGGGGTCCGGTGCACGAGCAGTACTTC
.	TRBV7-2	.	TRBJ2-1	CASSPYSASSENEQFF	TGTGCCAGCAGCCCCTACTCCGCCTCATCGGAGAATGAGCAGTTCTTC
TRBD1	TRBV5-4	once	TRBJ2-2	CASNRGTENTGELFF	TGTGCCAGTAACAGGGGGACAGAGAACACCGGGGAGCTGTTTTTT
.	TRBV4-1	.	TRBJ2-5	CASSPSVRVSETQYF	TGCGCCAGCAGCCCCAGTGTTCGGGTTTCAGAGACCCAGTACTTC
TRBD1	TRBV5-3	.	TRBJ2-2	CARSFSRQGTGELFF	TGTGCCAGAAGCTTTTCCCGACAGGGGACCGGGGAGCTGTTTTTT
TRBD2	TRBV15	.	TRBJ2-4	CATSPRGGELAKNIQYF	TGTGCCACCAGCCCCCGGGGAGGGGAGCTAGCCAAAAACATTCAGTACTTC
.	TRBV6-1	.	TRBJ2-7	CASSEAGGEQYF	TGTGCCAGCAGTGAAGCAGGGGGCGAGCAGTACTTC
.	TRBV19	.	TRBJ1-5	CASSITGRQPQHF	TGTGCCAGTAGTATAACAGGGCGTCAGCCCCAGCATTTT
.	TRBV3-1/TRBV3-2	.	TRBJ2-7	CASSQDQARAYEQYF	TGTGCCAGCAGCCAAGATCAAGCCAGGGCTTACGAGCAGTACTTC
TRBD1	TRBV28	few	TRBJ1-2	CASSNARTGGGYGYTF	TGTGCCAGCAGTAACGCGCGGACAGGGGGAGGCTATGGCTACACCTTC
TRBD2	TRBV5-4	.	TRBJ2-5	CASSHMTSGSKTQYF	TGTGCCAGCAGCCATATGACTAGCGGGTCAAAGACCCAGTACTTC